This record covers a single T cell receptor beta chain. This specimen belongs to a study of blood T cell repertoires in COVID-19. About the study: Samples representing acute and convalescent COVID-19 were sourced from the United States, Italy and Spain.

As processed by the authors: The assay estimated nucleated cells by amplifying reference gene primers. TCRdb keeps only in-frame clones here, not all; method: immunoSEQ multiplex PCR. V, J and clone size are those of that table, while D and trimming were read from the DNA. Of 300,000 to 450,000 clones in the sample, around 85% were seen once. The CDR3 is made up of 13 amino acids. Germline loops: CDR1 LNHDA, CDR2 SQIVND (reference sequence). Unmatched junction bases numbered 3, after V lost 7 bases and J lost 4 bases. The chain combines TRBV19 with TRBJ1-3, with 8 bases fitting TRBD1. Sequencing used peripheral blood. The source of this sequence is a woman in her late teens or twenties with acute or convalescent COVID-19. CDR3 DNA sequence: TGTGCCAGTACGGACAGGGCCGGAAACACCATATATTTT. Residues: CASTDRAGNTIYF. Supplemented by reference TRBV19 and TRBJ1-3, the full variable domain reads DGGITQSPKYLFRKEGQNVTLSCEQNLNHDAMYWYRQDPGQGLRLIYYSQIVNDFQKGDIAEGYSVSREKKESFPLTVTSAQKNPTAFYLCASTDRAGNTIYFGEGSWLTVV.